The clone carrying this T cell receptor beta chain was counted ten times or more. Antigen unknown. The data derive from a study of regulatory T cells in long-lasting Graves disease. Study in general: Antithyroid drug exposure in newly diagnosed Graves' patients had lasted under 3 months. General observations from the study: Peripheral blood, not thyroid tissue, was the sole material studied. Persistent Graves' cases showed lower TCR diversity than newly diagnosed cases.

Time point in this sample: newly diagnosed GD, antithyroid drugs for less than 3 months. The TCR library used RNA extracted from PBMCs. According to the study, TCR beta libraries were built with iRepertoire HTBI primers and CDR3-region Arm-PCR. Each CDR3 protein gets one entry after TCRdb re-called the multiplex PCR reads with MiXCR. The sample has 530,000 or so distinct CDR3 sequences, roughly a sixth seen once; the top ten hold around 12%. Trimming took 3 bases from V and 3 from J; bases not matched to a gene: 5. The CDR3 has 14 amino acids. Germline V gene data show CDR1 as DFQATT and CDR2 as SNEGSKA (reference sequence). In addition, the sample was reused for a study of T cells in Graves' hyperthyroidism and ophthalmopathy. Per that paper: The hyperthyroidism was newly diagnosed and had lasted under 2 months; the patients were aged 18 to 65.

The V gene is TRBV20-1, the J gene TRBJ2-3; 8 bases align to TRBD1. The TCR sequence derives from a man aged 18 to 30 with Graves disease. The sequenced sample was peripheral blood mononuclear cells (PBMCs), obtained at new diagnosis, from a patient treated with antithyroid drugs. The CDR3 DNA is TGCAGTGCTAGTCCCAGGGGGCGGACAGATACGCAGTATTTT. It is translated as CSASPRGRTDTQYF.